A single sample gave rise to the 16 T cell receptor beta chains below, sequenced in a study of T cell clonality in common variable immunodeficiency. Study-wide findings and caveats: Common variable immunodeficiency TCR beta sequences reportedly had fewer deletions and N-nucleotide insertions.

Assay: immunoSEQ multiplex PCR; the TCRdb copy retains only in-frame clones and omits some. The sample counts about 28,000 clones, none seen once; the ten largest own 3.1%. The antigens of these receptors remain unknown. The sequenced sample consisted of peripheral blood mononuclear cells. All receptors derive from a human donor with common variable immunodeficiency.

This clone came up a few times. The CDR3 end is not reached by the read, which stops 3 residues before it; the germline J gene fills it in. The V call is TRBV6-2 or TRBV6-3, the J call TRBJ1-2, with TRBD1 matching over 12 bases. The germline CDR1 and CDR2 sequences are MNHEY and SVGEGT. The CDR3 runs to 14 residues. CDR3 protein: CASLPGQGAEGYTF. CDR3 DNA, as far as it was read: TGTGCCAGCTTACCGGGACAGGGGGCAGAGGGC.

About this clone itself: The observed sequence ends 3 residues before the CDR3 terminus, with the missing tail filled in from the germline J gene. The chain combines TRBV7-2 with TRBJ2-5; 8 bases fit TRBD1. This CDR3 has 12 amino acids. The V gene's germline CDR1 is SGHTA and CDR2 FQGNSA. The CDR3 reads CASSYGQGTQYF. CDR3 bases read: TGTGCCAGCAGCTACGGACAGGGAACC.

On this clone itself: The read comes to an end 3 residues before the CDR3 does, leaving the germline J gene to fill in the end. V and J are TRBV18 and TRBJ1-1; a weak D match, TRBD1 (6 bases). Germline V gives CDR1 KGHSH, CDR2 LQKENI. This CDR3 spans 14 amino acids. V gave up 3 bases and J gave up 1 base, with 9 bases separating them. CDR3 DNA (partial): TGTGCCAGCTCACCCGGACAGACGAACACTGAA. Translated, it gives CASSPGQTNTE. In full, the CDR3 reads CASSPGQTNTEAFF.

This clone was detected only a few times. The read ends 3 residues shy of where the CDR3 ends; the end is completed using the germline J gene. This chain joins TRBV7-9 and TRBJ2-1; 9 positions match TRBD1. CDR3 length: 15 amino acids. CDR1 SEHNR and CDR2 FQNEAQ come from the germline V gene (reference sequence). J lost 4 bases, V lost 5 bases, and 6 bases had no gene match. Incomplete CDR3 DNA: TGTGCCAGCAGCGATCCGGGACAGGGATACAATGAG. This codes for CASSDPGQGYNE. The complete CDR3 sequence is CASSDPGQGYNEQFF.

This clone was detected ten times or more. Read coverage stops 3 residues before the CDR3 terminus; the germline J gene supplies the remainder. The chain recombines TRBV7-9 with TRBJ2-5, with 7 bases aligning to TRBD1. Germline loops: CDR1 SEHNR, CDR2 FQNEAQ (reference sequence). V gave up 5 bases and J gave up 5 bases; unmatched junction bases: 8. The CDR3 has 14 amino acids. The CDR3 sequence is CASSLGQPRETQYF. The CDR3 bases that were read are TGTGCCAGCAGCCTGGGACAGCCTCGGGAGACC.

This clone was observed a handful of times. The read terminates 3 residues ahead of where the CDR3 ends, so the germline J gene completes it. This rearrangement joins TRBV7-2 to TRBJ1-1; D uncertain. Trimming removed 1 base from V and 2 bases from J, with 11 bases in between. The CDR3 contains 15 residues. The V gene's germline CDR1 is SGHTA and CDR2 FQGNSA. The CDR3 reads CASSLGWASNTEAFF. The CDR3 DNA, read in part, is TGTGCCAGCAGCTTAGGCTGGGCTTCTAACACTGAA.

To note about this clone: With the read ending 3 residues before the CDR3 end, the germline J gene is used to fill in that end. The J gene is TRBJ1-4, the V gene TRBV19; D call uncertain. The CDR3 totals 18 residues. The V and J ends lost 4 bases and 0 bases respectively, with 18 bases between them. CDR1 and CDR2 (germline): LNHDA, SQIVND (reference sequence). The CDR3 protein is CASSTPFRVTATNEKLFF. Incomplete CDR3 DNA: TGTGCCAGTAGTACCCCATTCCGCGTCACAGCAACTAATGAAAAA. Supplemented by reference TRBV19 and TRBJ1-4, the full variable domain reads DGGITQSPKYLFRKEGQNVTLSCEQNLNHDAMYWYRQDPGQGLRLIYYSQIVNDFQKGDIAEGYSVSREKKESFPLTVTSAQKNPTAFYLCASSTPFRVTATNEKLFFGSGTQLSVL.

This clone was found many times. Read coverage stops 3 residues before the CDR3 terminus; the germline J gene supplies the remainder. V gene TRBV7-2 combines with J gene TRBJ1-4; D may be TRBD1 (6 bases). Germline values: CDR1 SGHTA, CDR2 FQGNSA. The CDR3 loop spans 15 amino acids. V lost 1 base and J lost 8, with 14 bases in between. The CDR3: CASSLVETGREKLFF. CDR3 DNA (partial): TGTGCCAGCAGCTTAGTGGAAACAGGGCGCGAAAAA.

This clone was counted at least ten times. The CDR3 DNA, read in part, is TGCAGCGTTAGGGACAGGAGCTCCTACGAG. Its translation: CSVRDRSSYE. The whole CDR3 protein reads CSVRDRSSYEQYF. The chain joins TRBV29-1 to TRBJ2-7; the match to TRBD1 covers 8 bases. The CDR3 goes on 3 residues after the read ends, and that part is filled in from the germline J gene. The V segment lost 5 bases and the J segment 0 bases; nucleotides outside the gene matches: 3. This CDR3 comprises 13 residues. Germline lookup yields CDR1 SQVTM and CDR2 ANQGSEA.

CDR3 bases read: TGTGCCAGCAGTCGACTAGCGGGTACAGATACG. Protein sequence: CASSRLAGTDT. In full, the CDR3 is CASSRLAGTDTQYF. The rearrangement links TRBV13 to TRBJ2-3, with 10 nucleotides matching TRBD2. The read gets to within 3 residues of the CDR3 end, and the germline J gene fills in the rest. The V gene's germline CDR1 is PRHDT and CDR2 FYEKMQ (reference sequence). CDR3 length equals 14 residues. The V segment lost 6 bases and the J segment 3 bases; nucleotides outside the gene matches: 3.

Partial CDR3 DNA: TGTGCCAGCAACGGGGGGGCCAGGTCTGAG. As protein: CASNGGARSE. The complete CDR3 reads CASNGGARSEQFF. This chain links TRBV7-9 with TRBJ2-1; 8 nucleotides agree with TRBD2. The CDR3 is cut off 3 residues early in the read; its end comes from the germline J gene. With 7 bases clipped from V and 9 bases from J, the junction kept 8 bases outside the gene matches. This CDR3 is built from 13 residues. Germline CDR1 and CDR2: SEHNR and FQNEAQ (reference sequence).

This clone was found a few times. The read finishes 3 residues shy of the CDR3 end, and the germline J gene is used to complete it. V and J are TRBV20-1 and TRBJ1-4; 9 nucleotides align to TRBD1. The germline CDR1 and CDR2 sequences are DFQATT and SNEGSKA (reference sequence). V shed 3 bases, J shed 2 bases, and the junction held 4 bases outside the gene matches. This CDR3 is built from 15 residues. CDR3 DNA (partial): TGCAGTGCTAGCCAAACAGGGGGCACTAATGAAAAA. Residues: CSASQTGGTNEK. The whole CDR3 reads CSASQTGGTNEKLFF.

With regard to this clone: The read stops 3 residues short of the end of the CDR3; the missing end is completed from the germline J gene. The V gene is TRBV11-2, the J gene TRBJ1-6; perhaps TRBD1 as D (5 bases). The CDR3 loop spans 15 amino acids. The V end was cut by 5 bases, the J end by 7 bases, with 15 bases between. Germline V lookup: CDR1 SGHAT, CDR2 FQNNGV. This CDR3 is CASSLSGRVNSPLHF. CDR3 bases read: TGTGCCAGCAGCCTCTCGGGCAGGGTAAATTCACCC.

With regard to this clone: With the read ending 3 residues before the CDR3 end, the germline J gene is used to fill in that end. The chain couples TRBV19 to TRBJ2-7; 7 nucleotides match TRBD2. There are 15 residues in the CDR3. Per the germline V gene, CDR1 is LNHDA and CDR2 is SQIVND (reference sequence). The trim removed 9 bases at V and 0 bases at J, leaving 11 bases unmatched. CDR3 sequence reads: CASKGTGGSSYEQYF. The DNA read from the CDR3 is TGTGCCAGCAAGGGGACGGGGGGAAGCTCCTACGAG.

CDR3 DNA (partial): TGTGCCAGCTCACCCCGAGGGGGCTTCGGCTACGAG. Translated, it gives CASSPRGGFGYE. From start to end, the CDR3 is CASSPRGGFGYEQYF. This chain uses TRBV18 with TRBJ2-7; 7 bases align to TRBD1. Coverage ceases 3 residues before the CDR3 finishes, and the germline J gene fills in the end. CDR1 KGHSH and CDR2 LQKENI come from the germline V gene. The CDR3 loop spans 15 amino acids. V gave up 3 bases and J gave up 3 bases; unmatched junction bases: 8.

Points on this clone: From the germline J gene comes the end of the CDR3, since the read stops 3 residues before it. The V call is TRBV6-1, the J call TRBJ2-1, with a possible D match to TRBD1 (6 bases). V was clipped by 2 bases and J by 1 base, with 9 bases between them. CDR1 is MNHNS and CDR2 is SASEGT in the germline V gene. There are 15 residues in the CDR3. CDR3 DNA, as far as it was read: TGTGCCAGCAGTGAACTAAGGGGGTCCTACAATGAG. It specifies CASSELRGSYNE. The whole CDR3 sequence reads CASSELRGSYNEQFF.